These 30 T cell receptor beta chains share one sample of origin, sequenced in a study of tumor and adjacent non-tumor tissue in lung cancer. A modified ARM-PCR protocol with three rounds of nested PCR amplified TCRbeta. TCRdb called the multiplex PCR reads again in MiXCR, with one record for every CDR3 protein. The sample consists of about 60,000 distinct CDR3 sequences, around two thirds of them appearing once. No cell sorting was done before RNA was extracted from the tissue. Distant lung tissue was collected more than 3 cm away from the tumor edge. Sequencing input: distant non-tumor lung tissue. The receptors were gathered from a man between 70 and 80 years old with non-small cell lung cancer.

Points on this clonotype: A much more abundant neighbour one base away suggests this may be a read error. The chain combines TRBV6-4 with TRBJ2-1, with 7 positions matching TRBD2. Losses at the gene ends were 2 bases for V and 10 bases for J; bases not matched to a gene: 11. The CDR3 extends over 15 amino acids. Germline CDR1 is MRHNA and CDR2 is SNTAGT. For the CDR3, the DNA is TGTGCCAGCAGTGACCTAGTGGGAGGGCCTAAAGAGCAGTTCTTC. This sequence encodes CASSDLVGGPKEQFF.

Regarding this clonotype: The junction departs from the called germline gene at one end, perhaps through a read error. J is TRBJ2-4 and V is TRBV6-6, with TRBD1 identical over 9 bases. Germline V lookup: CDR1 MNHNY, CDR2 SVGAGI (reference sequence). This CDR3 contains 14 residues. The DNA for the CDR3 is TGTGCCAGCACTCGTCCGGGACAGGGCAACATTCAGTACTTT. Protein: CASTRPGQGNIQYF.

This clonotype was recorded only once. The chain recombines TRBV10-3 with TRBJ2-7; 7 bases line up with TRBD2. The CDR3 loop spans 12 amino acids. Germline assignment: CDR1 ENHRY and CDR2 SYGVKD. Trimming removed 8 bases from V and 4 bases from J; junction bases left unmatched: 5. In DNA form, the CDR3 reads TGTGCCATCGGGAGGGTAAATTACGAGCAGTACTTC. Translation gives CAIGRVNYEQYF.

There are a few counts of this clonotype. V is TRBV5-1 and J is TRBJ2-2; 10 bases match TRBD1. Germline V CDR1 and CDR2: SGHRS, YFSETQ. The CDR3 covers 17 residues. V gave up 0 bases and J gave up 7 bases; unmatched junction bases: 9. CDR3 nucleotides: TGCGCCAGCAGCTTGGGGCCGACAGGGGGCTGCAACGGGGAGCTGTTTTTT. This gives the protein CASSLGPTGGCNGELFF.

This clonotype was detected ten times or more. The chain uses TRBV14 and TRBJ1-2; possibly TRBD1 for D (5 bases). Germline loops: CDR1 SGHDN, CDR2 FVKESK. CDR3 length equals 14 residues. The germline V and J ends were trimmed by 0 bases and 4 bases, with 9 bases remaining between them. The CDR3 region has the DNA TGTGCCAGCAGCCAAGATTTGGGGCCCTATGGCTACACCTTC. It translates to CASSQDLGPYGYTF.

To note about this clonotype: This could be a read error, since a much larger clone is one nucleotide away. The chain recombines TRBV12-3 or TRBV12-4 with TRBJ1-6, with D maybe TRBD1 (6 bases). The CDR3 length is 14 residues. DNA of the CDR3: TGTGCCAGCAGTTCACAGGGAGGAAATTCACCCCCCCACTTT. It is translated as CASSSQGGNSPPHF.

In regard to this clonotype: One end of the junction does not line up with germline, which may come from a read error. The chain joins TRBV11-2 to TRBJ2-7; maybe TRBD2 (7 bases). Germline values: CDR1 SGHAT, CDR2 FQNNGV. This CDR3 is 15 amino acids long. The CDR3 region is CVSCLDGGGRYEQYF. The CDR3 DNA reads TGTGTCAGCTGCTTGGACGGCGGGGGCCGATACGAGCAGTACTTT.

This chain uses TRBV5-6 with TRBJ1-2; 10 bases match TRBD1. V was clipped by 4 bases and J by 8 bases; unmatched bases: 14. The CDR3 loop spans 16 amino acids. Looked up from germline, CDR1 is SGHDT and CDR2 is YYEEEE. This chain's CDR3 is CASSLGTGVQSGGYTF. The CDR3 DNA reads TGTGCCAGCAGCCTCGGGACAGGGGTCCAATCGGGGGGCTACACCTTC.

Turning to this clonotype: This may come from a read error, since a much larger clone is one base off. The chain joins TRBV4-1 to TRBJ1-5; unclear D gene. Per the germline V gene, CDR1 is MGHRA and CDR2 is YSYEKL. The CDR3 has 16 amino acids. The V end was cut by 2 bases, the J end by 7 bases, with 18 bases between. The CDR3 bases are TGCGCCAGCAGCCAATCACCCGGGATACCCCACCAGCCCCAGCATTTT. Protein: CASSQSPGIPHQPQHF.

Worth noting for this clonotype: An end of the junction does not agree with germline; a read error may underlie this. The rearrangement uses TRBV6-5 and TRBJ2-5; no reliable D call. The CDR3 contains 13 residues. Germline V gene lookup returns CDR1 MNHEY and CDR2 SVGAGI. Written as DNA, the CDR3 is TGTGCCACCTCCCGTGAGAGTGGTGAGACCCAGTACTTT. The encoded protein is CATSRESGETQYF.

The V gene is TRBV6-1, the J gene TRBJ2-6; maybe TRBD1 (6 bases). Germline CDR1 and CDR2: MNHNS and SASEGT. CDR3 size: 16 residues. The CDR3 nucleotides are TGTGATAGCAGTCCCGAGGACAGCTCTGGGGCCAACGTCCTGACTTTC. Translated, it gives CDSSPEDSSGANVLTF.

In regard to this clonotype: Possible read error: a much larger clone is one base away. The CDR3 ends on some other residue instead of the conserved phenylalanine or tryptophan, so this is likely a read error. The genes are TRBV5-6 and TRBJ2-7; no definite D call. CDR1 SGHDT and CDR2 YYEEEE come from the germline V gene. The CDR3 spans 14 residues. The V end was cut by 1 base, the J end by 0 bases, with 8 bases between. For the CDR3, the DNA is TGTGCCAGCAGCTTGTTTTCAAACTCCTACGAGCAGTACTTA. Residues: CASSLFSNSYEQYL.

J is TRBJ2-3 and V is TRBV20-1; 8 nucleotides align to TRBD2. This CDR3 comprises 11 residues. V was pared by 8 bases and J by 8 bases, with 6 bases of the junction left unmatched. CDR1 is DFQATT, CDR2 SNEGSKA, per germline (reference sequence). The CDR3 spells CSNAGGPTQYF. The CDR3 DNA reads TGCAGTAACGCGGGGGGCCCTACGCAGTATTTT.

There are a few counts of this clonotype. The gene calls are TRBV28 and TRBJ1-2; no clear D. Germline values: CDR1 MDHEN, CDR2 SYDVKM. Trimming took 4 bases from V and 4 from J, leaving 16 bases between them. The CDR3 runs to 15 residues. DNA of the CDR3: TGTGCCAGCAGTTCCAGAAAGGACGGAACCTATGGCTACACCTTC. Its translation: CASSSRKDGTYGYTF.

About this clonotype itself: The conserved phenylalanine or tryptophan normally closing the CDR3 is absent here, so this likely arose from a read error. The V and J genes are TRBV6-5 and TRBJ2-7; D is possibly TRBD2 (6 bases). Germline CDR1 MNHEY, CDR2 SVGAGI. The CDR3 has 15 residues. With 6 bases removed from V and 0 bases from J, the gap between germline ends came to 15 bases. CDR3 in amino acids: CASRRRGTSSYEQYL. The CDR3 bases are TGTGCCAGCAGACGTCGCGGGACTTCCTCCTACGAGCAGTACTTA.

The chain couples TRBV30 to TRBJ2-7, with D perhaps matching TRBD2 (6 bases). Germline lookup yields CDR1 GTSNPN and CDR2 SVGIG (reference sequence). Trimming cost V 3 bases and J 5 bases, with 20 bases left between them. This CDR3 is 15 amino acids long. The CDR3 bases are TGTGCCTGGAGCCTATTAGCGGCAGGGAGGAACGAGCAGTACTTC. It is translated as CAWSLLAAGRNEQYF.

A note on this clonotype: Because the CDR3 is missing its conserved closing phenylalanine or tryptophan, this is likely a read error. The chain has TRBV11-1 and TRBJ2-5, with 13 nucleotides matching TRBD2. The trim removed 8 bases at V and 4 bases at J, leaving 16 bases unmatched. In germline, CDR1 is SGHAT, CDR2 FQDESV (reference sequence). CDR3 length equals 18 residues. The CDR3: CASGQIIGLAGALETQYL. DNA for the CDR3: TGTGCCAGCGGCCAGATTATCGGACTAGCGGGGGCCTTAGAGACCCAGTACTTA.

Turning to this clonotype: A much more abundant neighbour one base away suggests this may be a read error. The V call is TRBV10-1, the J call TRBJ2-7; 11 positions match TRBD2. With 7 bases clipped from V and 4 bases from J, the junction kept 18 bases outside the gene matches. The CDR3 contains 18 residues. Germline V CDR1 and CDR2: WNHNN, SYGVQD (reference sequence). CDR3 sequence reads: CASKRYLFTSGRSYEQYF. The CDR3 nucleotides are TGCGCCAGCAAGCGATATCTATTTACTAGCGGGAGATCATACGAGCAGTACTTC.

With regard to this clonotype: This sequence may be a read error, since a much larger clone differs from it by one base. The J gene is TRBJ2-4, the V gene TRBV12-3 or TRBV12-4; 9 nucleotides line up with TRBD2. This CDR3 contains 13 residues. DNA of the CDR3: TGTGCCACCAGTTCGCGGGGGGGAAACATTCAGTACTTC. Its translation: CATSSRGGNIQYF.

About this clonotype itself: The CDR3 does not end in the conserved phenylalanine or tryptophan, so this is likely a read error. The DNA is left out, because the CDR3 cannot be placed on it with certainty; the CDR3 is given as TCRdb lists it. V and J are TRBV11-2 and TRBJ2-2; TRBD1 is taken as the D call from the table, unchecked against the DNA. The CDR3 length equals 16 residues, ends included. Germline assignment: CDR1 SGHAT and CDR2 FQNNGV. CDR3: CASSLPLTRGTGELHS.

This clonotype was detected ten times or more. The chain combines TRBV14 with TRBJ2-7, with 8 bases matching TRBD1. This CDR3 has 15 residues. After removal of 2 bases from V and 7 bases from J, the junction contained 10 bases not matched to a gene. Germline V gene sequence: CDR1 SGHDN, CDR2 FVKESK. The CDR3 DNA reads as TGTGCCAGCAGCCAACGGACAGGGTTGTCGTCTGAGCAGTACTTC. Amino acids: CASSQRTGLSSEQYF.

Only one count was recorded for this clonotype. J is TRBJ2-3 and V is TRBV6-1, with a possible D match to TRBD1 (5 bases). The CDR3 covers 14 residues. CDR1 and CDR2 (germline): MNHNS, SASEGT. Trimming pared 8 bases from V and 3 bases from J, leaving 15 bases between. This CDR3 reads CASDEWGGTDTQYF. CDR3 bases: TGTGCCAGCGATGAATGGGGCGGAACAGATACGCAGTATTTT.

This clonotype showed up just a few times. This chain connects TRBV29-1 to TRBJ2-1; unclear D gene. The CDR3 contains 15 residues. V was pared by 4 bases and J by 9 bases, with 22 bases between. Germline CDR1 and CDR2: SQVTM and ANQGSEA. The CDR3 bases are TGCAGCGTTGGTGTAACCAACGTGGCGTCGAGTGAGCAGTTCTTC. Encoded protein: CSVGVTNVASSEQFF.

This sequence joins TRBV28 and TRBJ1-2; possible D gene TRBD1, 6 bases. The CDR3 has 13 residues. The germline V gene has CDR1 MDHEN and CDR2 SYDVKM. The germline V and J ends were trimmed by 7 bases and 4 bases, with 13 bases remaining between them. The CDR3 bases are TGTGCCAGCAATTCCAGGGGAGGCTATGGCTACACCTTC. Protein product: CASNSRGGYGYTF.

V usage is TRBV12-3 or TRBV12-4 and J usage is TRBJ2-5, with 8 bases aligning to TRBD1. The CDR3 sequence is 15 residues long. Trimming removed 3 bases from V and 4 bases from J; junction bases left unmatched: 7. Written as DNA, the CDR3 is TGTGCCAGCAGTTTTGAGGGCCAGGGGGCAGAGACCCAGTACTTC. Amino acid sequence: CASSFEGQGAETQYF.

This clonotype was recorded a few times. The chain couples TRBV7-9 to TRBJ2-6; D remains ambiguous. The CDR3 is made up of 15 amino acids. The germline V gene encodes CDR1 SEHNR and CDR2 FQNEAQ (reference sequence). Trimming pared 4 bases from V and 0 bases from J, leaving 7 bases between. DNA of the CDR3: TGTGCCAGCAGCTGGCGGAGCTCTGGGGCCAACGTCCTGACTTTC. This codes for CASSWRSSGANVLTF.

This chain joins TRBV24-1 and TRBJ2-2; D tentatively reads TRBD1 or TRBD2 (5 bases each). Germline V gene sequence: CDR1 KGHDR, CDR2 SFDVKD. The CDR3 has 13 amino acids. The V end lost 6 bases, the J end lost 6 bases, and 10 bases lay between the germline ends. The DNA for the CDR3 is TGTGCCACCAGTCAAGAGGGACCCGGGGAGCTGTTTTTT. This sequence encodes CATSQEGPGELFF.

This clonotype was found many times. DNA of the CDR3: TGTGCCAGTAGTATAGGTAGGGTCGCAAGGCAGCCCCAGCATTTT. Protein sequence: CASSIGRVARQPQHF. The chain is built from TRBV19 and TRBJ1-5; D unresolved. Trimming removed 1 base at V and 7 bases at J, with 14 bases between. Germline-derived CDR1 and CDR2 are LNHDA and SQIVND (reference sequence). The CDR3 extends over 15 amino acids.

A remark on this clonotype: Given a much more abundant clone one base away, this may be a read error. The J gene is TRBJ1-2, the V gene TRBV10-2; TRBD1 matches at 7 bases. CDR1 is WSHSY, CDR2 SAAADI, per germline. The CDR3 contains 15 residues. Here the CDR3 DNA reads TGCGCCAGCAGTGTGAGGGGGCGCAGCGACTATGGCTACGCCTTC. It is translated as CASSVRGRSDYGYAF.

As regards this clonotype: A much bigger clone sits one base away, suggesting this may be a read error. This sequence joins TRBV20-1 and TRBJ1-1, with a tentative D call TRBD1 (6 bases). Looked up from germline, CDR1 is DFQATT and CDR2 is SNEGSKA (reference sequence). The CDR3 is made up of 16 amino acids. Trimming stripped 6 bases from V and 4 bases from J, with 24 bases between. The CDR3, as DNA: TGCAGTGCACCCCCCCGGCCAGGGGTGGGTGGCACTGAAGCTTTCTTT. Translating it yields CSAPPRPGVGGTEAFF.